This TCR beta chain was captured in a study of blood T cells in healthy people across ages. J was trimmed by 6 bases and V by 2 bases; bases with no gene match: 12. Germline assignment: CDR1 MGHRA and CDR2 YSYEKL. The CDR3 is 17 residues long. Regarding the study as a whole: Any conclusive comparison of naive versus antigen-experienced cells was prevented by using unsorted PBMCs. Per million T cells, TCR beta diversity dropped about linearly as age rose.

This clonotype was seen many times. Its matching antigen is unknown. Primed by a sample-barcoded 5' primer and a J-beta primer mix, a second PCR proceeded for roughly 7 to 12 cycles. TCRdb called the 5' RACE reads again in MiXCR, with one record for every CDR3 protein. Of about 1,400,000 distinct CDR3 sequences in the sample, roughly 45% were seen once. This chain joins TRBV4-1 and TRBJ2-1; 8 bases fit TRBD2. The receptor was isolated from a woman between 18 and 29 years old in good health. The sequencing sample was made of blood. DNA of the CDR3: TGCGCCAGCAGCCAACGCATACTAGCGGAATTTCCCAATGAGCAGTTCTTC. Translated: CASSQRILAEFPNEQFF.